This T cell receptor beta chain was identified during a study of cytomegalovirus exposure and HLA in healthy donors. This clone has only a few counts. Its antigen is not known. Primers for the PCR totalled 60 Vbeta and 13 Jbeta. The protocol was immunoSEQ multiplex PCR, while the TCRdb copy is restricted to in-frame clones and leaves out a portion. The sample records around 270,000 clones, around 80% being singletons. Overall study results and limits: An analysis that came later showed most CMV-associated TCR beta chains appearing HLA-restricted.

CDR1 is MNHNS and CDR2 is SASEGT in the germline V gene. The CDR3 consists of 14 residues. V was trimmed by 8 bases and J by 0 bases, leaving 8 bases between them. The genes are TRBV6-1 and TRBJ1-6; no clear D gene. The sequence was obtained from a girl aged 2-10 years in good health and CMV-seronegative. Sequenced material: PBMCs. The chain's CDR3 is CASASVSYNSPLHF. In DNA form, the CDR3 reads TGTGCCAGCGCGTCCGTCTCCTATAATTCACCCCTCCACTTT.